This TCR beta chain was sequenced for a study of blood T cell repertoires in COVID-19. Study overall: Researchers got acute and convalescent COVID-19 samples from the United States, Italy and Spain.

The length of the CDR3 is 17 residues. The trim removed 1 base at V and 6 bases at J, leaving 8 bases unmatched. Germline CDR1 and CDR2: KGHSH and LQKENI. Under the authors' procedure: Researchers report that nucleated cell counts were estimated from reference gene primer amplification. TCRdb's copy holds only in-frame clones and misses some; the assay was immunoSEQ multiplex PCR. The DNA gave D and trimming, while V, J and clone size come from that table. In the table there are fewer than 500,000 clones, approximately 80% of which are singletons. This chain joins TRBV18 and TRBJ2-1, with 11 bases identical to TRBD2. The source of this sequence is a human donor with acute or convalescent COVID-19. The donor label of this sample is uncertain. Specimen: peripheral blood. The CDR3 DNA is TGTGCCAGCTCACCACTAGCGGGAGGGGCTATGAGCAATGAGCAGTTCTTC. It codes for CASSPLAGGAMSNEQFF.